Given below is one T cell receptor beta chain in context. Its antigen is unknown. The ends lost 3 bases at V and 6 bases at J; junction bases unmatched: 6. Per the germline V gene, CDR1 is SGDLS and CDR2 is YYNGEE. This CDR3 is 14 amino acids long. The sample originates from a study of cytomegalovirus exposure and HLA in healthy donors. Study observations and caveats: Cytomegalovirus-associated TCR beta chains were listed, numbering 164.

This table comes from immunoSEQ multiplex PCR, and its TCRdb copy is limited to in-frame clones, with some not included. The repertoire includes about 160,000 clones, 70% to 90% of them detected once, and around 2.3% sits in the top ten. Material for sequencing was PBMCs. This TCR derives from a woman aged 18-29 years in good health and CMV-seronegative. This chain joins TRBV9 and TRBJ1-5, with 7 bases aligning to TRBD1. The CDR3 bases are TGTGCCAGCAGCGAAGGGGGCGCGGGTCAGCCCCAGCATTTT. It translates to CASSEGGAGQPQHF.